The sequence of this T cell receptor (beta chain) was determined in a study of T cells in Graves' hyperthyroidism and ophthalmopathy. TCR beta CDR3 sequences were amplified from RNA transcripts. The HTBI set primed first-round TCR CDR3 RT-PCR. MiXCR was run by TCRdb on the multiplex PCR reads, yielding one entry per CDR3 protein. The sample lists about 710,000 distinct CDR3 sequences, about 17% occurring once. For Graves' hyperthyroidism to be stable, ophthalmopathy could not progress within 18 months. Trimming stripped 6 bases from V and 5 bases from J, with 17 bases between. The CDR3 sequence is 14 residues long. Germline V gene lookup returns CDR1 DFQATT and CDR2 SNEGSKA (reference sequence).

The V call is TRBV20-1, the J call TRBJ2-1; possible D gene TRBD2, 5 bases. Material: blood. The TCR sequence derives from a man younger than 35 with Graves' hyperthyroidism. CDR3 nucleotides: TGCAGTGCCCCTACTAGTGGAGTCCACAATGAGCAGTTCTTC. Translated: CSAPTSGVHNEQFF.